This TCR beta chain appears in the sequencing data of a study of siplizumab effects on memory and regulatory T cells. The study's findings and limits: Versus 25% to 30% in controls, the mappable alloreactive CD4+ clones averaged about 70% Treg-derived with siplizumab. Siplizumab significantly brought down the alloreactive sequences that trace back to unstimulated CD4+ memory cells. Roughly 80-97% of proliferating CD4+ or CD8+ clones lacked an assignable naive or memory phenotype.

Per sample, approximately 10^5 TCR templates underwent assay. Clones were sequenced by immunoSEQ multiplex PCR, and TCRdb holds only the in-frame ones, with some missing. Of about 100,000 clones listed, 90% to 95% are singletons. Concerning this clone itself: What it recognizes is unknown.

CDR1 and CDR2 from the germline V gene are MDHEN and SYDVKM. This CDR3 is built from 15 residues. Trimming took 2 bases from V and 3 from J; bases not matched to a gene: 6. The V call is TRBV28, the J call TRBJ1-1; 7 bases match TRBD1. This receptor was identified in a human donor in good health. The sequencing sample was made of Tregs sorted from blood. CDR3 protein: CASSLNQGGYTEAFF. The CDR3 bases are TGTGCCAGCAGTTTAAATCAGGGGGGGTACACTGAAGCTTTCTTT.